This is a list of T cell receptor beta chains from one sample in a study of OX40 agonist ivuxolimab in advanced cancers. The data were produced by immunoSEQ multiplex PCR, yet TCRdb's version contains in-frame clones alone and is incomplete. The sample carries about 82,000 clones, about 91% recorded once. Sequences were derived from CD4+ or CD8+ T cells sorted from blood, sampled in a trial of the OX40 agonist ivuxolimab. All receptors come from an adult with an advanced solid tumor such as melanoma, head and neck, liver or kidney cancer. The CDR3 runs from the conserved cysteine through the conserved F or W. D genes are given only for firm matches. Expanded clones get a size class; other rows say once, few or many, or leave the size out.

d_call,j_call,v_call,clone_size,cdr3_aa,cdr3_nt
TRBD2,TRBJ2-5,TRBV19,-,CASSGISGSGGAQETQYF,TGTGCCAGTAGTGGGATTAGCGGGAGTGGGGGGGCCCAAGAGACCCAGTACTTC
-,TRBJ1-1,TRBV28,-,CAVGRTNTEAFF,TGTGCAGTCGGACGGACGAACACTGAAGCTTTCTTT
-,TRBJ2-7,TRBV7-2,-,CASSSGTKSSYEQYF,TGTGCCAGCAGCTCCGGGACAAAAAGCTCCTACGAGCAGTACTTC
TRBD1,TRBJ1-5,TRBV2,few,CASSTGTGGNQPQHF,TGTGCCAGCAGTACCGGGACAGGGGGGAATCAGCCCCAGCATTTT
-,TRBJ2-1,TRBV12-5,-,CASGPSSSNEQFF,TGTGCTAGTGGTCCCTCCTCGAGCAATGAGCAGTTCTTC
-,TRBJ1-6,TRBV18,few,CASSPPGQGRSPLHF,TGTGCCAGCTCACCACCGGGGCAGGGTCGCTCACCCCTCCACTTT
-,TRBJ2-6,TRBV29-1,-,CSVSEAGANVLTF,TGCAGCGTTTCCGAGGCTGGGGCCAACGTCCTGACTTTC
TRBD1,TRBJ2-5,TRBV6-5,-,CASSSTGGWETQYF,TGTGCCAGCAGTTCCACAGGGGGCTGGGAGACCCAGTACTTC
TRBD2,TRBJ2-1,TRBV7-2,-,CASSRGLATYNEQFF,TGTGCCAGCAGCAGGGGACTAGCGACCTACAATGAGCAGTTCTTC
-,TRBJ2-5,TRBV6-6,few,CASMTAYQETQYF,TGTGCCAGCATGACGGCGTACCAAGAGACCCAGTACTTC
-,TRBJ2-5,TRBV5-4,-,CASSSVDSNQETQYF,TGTGCCAGCAGCTCCGTCGACAGTAACCAAGAGACCCAGTACTTC